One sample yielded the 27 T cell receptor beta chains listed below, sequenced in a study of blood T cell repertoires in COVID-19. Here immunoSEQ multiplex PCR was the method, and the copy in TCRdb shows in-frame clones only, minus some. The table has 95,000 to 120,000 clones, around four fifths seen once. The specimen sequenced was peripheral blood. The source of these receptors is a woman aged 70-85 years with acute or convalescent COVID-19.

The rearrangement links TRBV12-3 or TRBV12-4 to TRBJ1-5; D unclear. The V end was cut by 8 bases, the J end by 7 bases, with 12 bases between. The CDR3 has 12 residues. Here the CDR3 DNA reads TGTGCCAGCCAGATGAGGATGCAGCCCCAGCATTTT. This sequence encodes CASQMRMQPQHF.

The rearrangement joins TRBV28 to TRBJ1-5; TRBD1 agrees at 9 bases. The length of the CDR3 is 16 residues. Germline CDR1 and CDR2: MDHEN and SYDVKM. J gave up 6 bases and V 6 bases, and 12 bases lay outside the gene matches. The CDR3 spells CASSPVGQGLGQPQHF. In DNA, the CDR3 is TGTGCCAGCAGCCCTGTCGGACAGGGGTTAGGTCAGCCCCAGCATTTT.

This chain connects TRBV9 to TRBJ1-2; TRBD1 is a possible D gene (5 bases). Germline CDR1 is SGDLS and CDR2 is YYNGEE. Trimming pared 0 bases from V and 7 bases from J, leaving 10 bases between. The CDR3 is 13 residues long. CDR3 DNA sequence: TGTGCCAGCAGCGTAGGGGCAGGGTCTGGCTACACCTTC. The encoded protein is CASSVGAGSGYTF. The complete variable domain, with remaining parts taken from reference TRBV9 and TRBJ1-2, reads DSGVTQTPKHLITATGQRVTLRCSPRSGDLSVYWYQQSLDQGLQFLIQYYNGEERAKGNILERFSAQQFPDLHSELNLSSLELGDSALYFCASSVGAGSGYTFGSGTRLTVV.

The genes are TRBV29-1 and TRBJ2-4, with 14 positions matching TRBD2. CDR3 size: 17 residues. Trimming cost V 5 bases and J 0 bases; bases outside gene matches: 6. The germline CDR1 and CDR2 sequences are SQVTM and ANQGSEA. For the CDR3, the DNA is TGCAGCGTTCCGGGACTAGCGGGAGTGGGAGCCAAAAACATTCAGTACTTC. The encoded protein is CSVPGLAGVGAKNIQYF.

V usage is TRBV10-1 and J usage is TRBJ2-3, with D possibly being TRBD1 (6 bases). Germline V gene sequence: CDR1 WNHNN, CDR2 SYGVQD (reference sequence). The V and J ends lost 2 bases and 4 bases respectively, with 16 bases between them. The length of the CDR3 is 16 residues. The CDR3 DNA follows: TGCGCCAGCAGTGAGAGGGACGGGAAGGGGGCAGATACGCAGTATTTT. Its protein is CASSERDGKGADTQYF.

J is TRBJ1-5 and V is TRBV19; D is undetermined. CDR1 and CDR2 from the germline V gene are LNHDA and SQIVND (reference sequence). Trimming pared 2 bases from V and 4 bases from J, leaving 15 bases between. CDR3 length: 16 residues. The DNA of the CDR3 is TGTGCCAGTAGTATATTTCCTACTTCCGTTAATCAGCCCCAGCATTTT. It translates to CASSIFPTSVNQPQHF. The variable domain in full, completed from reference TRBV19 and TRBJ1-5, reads DGGITQSPKYLFRKEGQNVTLSCEQNLNHDAMYWYRQDPGQGLRLIYYSQIVNDFQKGDIAEGYSVSREKKESFPLTVTSAQKNPTAFYLCASSIFPTSVNQPQHFGDGTRLSIL.

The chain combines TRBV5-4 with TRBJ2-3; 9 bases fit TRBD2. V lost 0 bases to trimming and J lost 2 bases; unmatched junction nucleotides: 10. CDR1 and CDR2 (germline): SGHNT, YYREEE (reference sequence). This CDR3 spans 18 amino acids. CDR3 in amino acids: CASSLASTSGKYTDTQYF. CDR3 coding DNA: TGTGCCAGCAGCTTGGCTTCGACTAGCGGAAAGTACACAGATACGCAGTATTTT. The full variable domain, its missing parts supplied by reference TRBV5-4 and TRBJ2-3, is ETGVTQSPTHLIKTRGQQVTLRCSSQSGHNTVSWYQQALGQGPQFIFQYYREEENGRGNFPPRFSGLQFPNYSSELNVNALELDDSALYLCASSLASTSGKYTDTQYFGPGTRLTVL.

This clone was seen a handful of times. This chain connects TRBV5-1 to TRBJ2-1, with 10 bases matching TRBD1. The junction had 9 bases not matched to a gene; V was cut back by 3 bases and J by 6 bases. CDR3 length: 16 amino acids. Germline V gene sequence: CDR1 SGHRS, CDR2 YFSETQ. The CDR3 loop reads CASSSLPGQGRNEQFF. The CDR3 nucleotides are TGCGCCAGCAGCTCACTACCGGGACAGGGGCGCAATGAGCAGTTCTTC.

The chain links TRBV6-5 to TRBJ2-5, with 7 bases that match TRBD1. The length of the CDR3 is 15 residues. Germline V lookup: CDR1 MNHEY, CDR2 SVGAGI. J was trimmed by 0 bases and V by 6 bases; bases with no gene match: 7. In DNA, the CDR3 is TGTGCCAGCAGGAGAGGACAGGCCTACCAAGAGACCCAGTACTTC. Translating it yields CASRRGQAYQETQYF.

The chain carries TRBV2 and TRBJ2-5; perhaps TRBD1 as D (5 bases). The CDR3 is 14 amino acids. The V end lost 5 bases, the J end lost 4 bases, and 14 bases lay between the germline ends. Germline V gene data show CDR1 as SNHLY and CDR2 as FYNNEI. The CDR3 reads CASSLRQSGETQYF. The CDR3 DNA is TGTGCCAGCAGTCTTAGACAGTCGGGAGAGACCCAGTACTTC.

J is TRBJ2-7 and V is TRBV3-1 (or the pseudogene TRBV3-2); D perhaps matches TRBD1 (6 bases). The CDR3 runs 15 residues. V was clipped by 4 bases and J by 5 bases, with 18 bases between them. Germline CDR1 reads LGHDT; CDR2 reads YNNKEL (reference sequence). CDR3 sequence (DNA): TGTGCCAGCAGCCGGGAACAGGGTCGGGTAAACGAGCAGTACTTC. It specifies CASSREQGRVNEQYF.

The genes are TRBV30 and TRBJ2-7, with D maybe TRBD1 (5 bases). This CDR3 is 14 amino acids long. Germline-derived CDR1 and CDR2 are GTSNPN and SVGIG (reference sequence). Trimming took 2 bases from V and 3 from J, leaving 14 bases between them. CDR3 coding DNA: TGTGCCTGGAGTAGGGCAGGGATTGGCTACGAGCAGTACTTC. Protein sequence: CAWSRAGIGYEQYF. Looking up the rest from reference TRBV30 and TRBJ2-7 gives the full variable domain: SQTIHQWPATLVQPVGSPLSLECTVEGTSNPNLYWYRQAAGRGLQLLFYSVGIGQISSEVPQNLSASRPQDRQFILSSKKLLLSDSGFYLCAWSRAGIGYEQYFGPGTRLTVT.

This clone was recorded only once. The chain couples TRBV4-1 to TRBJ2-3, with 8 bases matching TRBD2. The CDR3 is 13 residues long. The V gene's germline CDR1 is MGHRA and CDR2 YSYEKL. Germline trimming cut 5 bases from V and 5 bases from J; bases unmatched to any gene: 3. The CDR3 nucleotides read TGCGCCAGCAGCACAGCGGGGGTAGATACGCAGTATTTT. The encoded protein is CASSTAGVDTQYF.

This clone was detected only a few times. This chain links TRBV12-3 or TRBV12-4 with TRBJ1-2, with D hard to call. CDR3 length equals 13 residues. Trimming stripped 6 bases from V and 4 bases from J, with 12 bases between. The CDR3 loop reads CASSSGSAYGYTF. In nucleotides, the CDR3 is TGTGCCAGCAGCTCTGGGAGCGCCTATGGCTACACCTTC.

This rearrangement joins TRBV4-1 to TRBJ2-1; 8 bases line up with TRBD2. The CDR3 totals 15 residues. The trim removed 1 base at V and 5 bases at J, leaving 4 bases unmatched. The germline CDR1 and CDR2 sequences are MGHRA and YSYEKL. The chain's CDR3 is CASSQVSGSDNEQFF. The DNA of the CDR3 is TGCGCCAGCAGCCAAGTCAGCGGGAGTGACAATGAGCAGTTCTTC.

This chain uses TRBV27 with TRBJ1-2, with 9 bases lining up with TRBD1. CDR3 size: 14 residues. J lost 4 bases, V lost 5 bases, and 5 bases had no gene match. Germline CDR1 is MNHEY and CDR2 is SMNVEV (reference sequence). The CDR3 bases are TGTGCCAGCAGTCCAACAGGGGGCGGCTATGGCTACACCTTC. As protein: CASSPTGGGYGYTF.

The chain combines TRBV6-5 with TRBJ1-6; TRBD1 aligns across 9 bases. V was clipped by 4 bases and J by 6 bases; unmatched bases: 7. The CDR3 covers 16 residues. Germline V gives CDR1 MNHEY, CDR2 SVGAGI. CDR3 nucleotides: TGTGCCAGCAGTTGGAACAGGGGGCCTCCTAATTCACCCCTCCACTTT. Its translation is CASSWNRGPPNSPLHF.

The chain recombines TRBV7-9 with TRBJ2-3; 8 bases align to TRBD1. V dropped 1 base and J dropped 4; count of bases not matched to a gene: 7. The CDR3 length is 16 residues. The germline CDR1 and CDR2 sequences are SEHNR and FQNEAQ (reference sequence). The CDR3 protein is CASSLGTQGAADTQYF. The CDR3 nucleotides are TGTGCCAGCAGCTTAGGGACCCAGGGGGCCGCAGATACGCAGTATTTT.

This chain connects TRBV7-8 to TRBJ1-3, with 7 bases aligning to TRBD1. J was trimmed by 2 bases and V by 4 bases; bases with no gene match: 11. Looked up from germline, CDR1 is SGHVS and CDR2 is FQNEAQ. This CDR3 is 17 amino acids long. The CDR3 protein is CASSYESTGSPGNTIYF. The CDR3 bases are TGTGCCAGCAGCTACGAATCGACAGGGAGTCCTGGAAACACCATATATTTT.

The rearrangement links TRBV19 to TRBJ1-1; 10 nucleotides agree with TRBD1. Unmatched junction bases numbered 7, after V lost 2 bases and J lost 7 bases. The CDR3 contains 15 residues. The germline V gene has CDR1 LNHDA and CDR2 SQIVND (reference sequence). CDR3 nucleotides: TGTGCCAGTAGTATACCCGGGACAGGGGTTGATGAAGCTTTCTTT. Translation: CASSIPGTGVDEAFF. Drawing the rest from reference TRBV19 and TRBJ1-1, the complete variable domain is DGGITQSPKYLFRKEGQNVTLSCEQNLNHDAMYWYRQDPGQGLRLIYYSQIVNDFQKGDIAEGYSVSREKKESFPLTVTSAQKNPTAFYLCASSIPGTGVDEAFFGQGTRLTVV.

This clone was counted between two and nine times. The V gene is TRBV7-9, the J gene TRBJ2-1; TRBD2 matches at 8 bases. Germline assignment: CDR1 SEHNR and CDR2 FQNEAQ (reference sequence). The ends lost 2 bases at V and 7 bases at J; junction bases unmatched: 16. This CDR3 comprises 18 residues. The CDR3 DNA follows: TGTGCCAGCAGCTTATCGGGTGTCGCGGGAGGACCGACAAATGAGCAGTTCTTC. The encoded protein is CASSLSGVAGGPTNEQFF.

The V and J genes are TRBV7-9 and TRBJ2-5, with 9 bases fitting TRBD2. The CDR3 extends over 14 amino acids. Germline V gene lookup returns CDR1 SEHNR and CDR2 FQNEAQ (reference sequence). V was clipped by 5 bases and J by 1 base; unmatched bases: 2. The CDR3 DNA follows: TGTGCCAGCAGCCCGGGACTAGCCCAAGAGACCCAGTACTTC. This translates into CASSPGLAQETQYF. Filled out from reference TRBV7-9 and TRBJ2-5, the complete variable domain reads DTGVSQNPRHKITKRGQNVTFRCDPISEHNRLYWYRQTLGQGPEFLTYFQNEAQLEKSRLLSDRFSAERPKGSFSTLEIQRTEQGDSAMYLCASSPGLAQETQYFGPGTRLLVL.

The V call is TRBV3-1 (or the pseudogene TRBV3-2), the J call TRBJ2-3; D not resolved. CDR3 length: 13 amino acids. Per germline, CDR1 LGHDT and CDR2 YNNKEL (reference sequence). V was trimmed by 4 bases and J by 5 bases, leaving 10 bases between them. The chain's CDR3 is CASSRRPGDTQYF. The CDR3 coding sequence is TGTGCCAGCAGCCGCAGGCCTGGAGATACGCAGTATTTT.

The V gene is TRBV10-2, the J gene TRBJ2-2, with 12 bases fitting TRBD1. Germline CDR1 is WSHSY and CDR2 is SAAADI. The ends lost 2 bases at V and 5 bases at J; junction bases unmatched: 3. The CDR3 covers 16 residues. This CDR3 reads CASSEPGQGATGELFF. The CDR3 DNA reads TGCGCCAGCAGTGAGCCGGGACAGGGGGCGACCGGGGAGCTGTTTTTT.

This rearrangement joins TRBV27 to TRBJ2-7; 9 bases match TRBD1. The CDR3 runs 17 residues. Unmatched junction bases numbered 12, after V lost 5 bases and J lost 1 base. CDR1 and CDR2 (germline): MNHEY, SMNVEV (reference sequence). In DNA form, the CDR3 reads TGTGCCAGCAGTCGGAACAACAGGGGGCGGGGTTCCTACGAGCAGTACTTC. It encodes CASSRNNRGRGSYEQYF.

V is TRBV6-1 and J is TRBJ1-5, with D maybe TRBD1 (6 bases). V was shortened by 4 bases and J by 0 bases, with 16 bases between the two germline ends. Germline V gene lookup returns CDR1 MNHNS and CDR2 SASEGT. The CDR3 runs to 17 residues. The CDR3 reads CASSGHLQGNSNQPQHF. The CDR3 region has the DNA TGTGCCAGCAGTGGGCACCTACAGGGAAATAGCAATCAGCCCCAGCATTTT.

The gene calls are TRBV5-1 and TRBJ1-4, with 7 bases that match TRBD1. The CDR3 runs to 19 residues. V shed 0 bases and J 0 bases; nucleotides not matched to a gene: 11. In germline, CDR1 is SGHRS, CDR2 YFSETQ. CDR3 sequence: CASSLAVTGALSTNEKLFF. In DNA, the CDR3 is TGCGCCAGCAGCTTGGCCGTAACAGGGGCTCTCTCAACTAATGAAAAACTGTTTTTT.